The 9 T cell receptor beta chains in this list originate from one sample, sequenced in a study of breast tumors, draining lymph nodes, adjacent tissues. Breast cancer patients provided tissue from their axillary draining lymph nodes. TCRdb re-analysed the multiplex PCR reads in MiXCR, keeping a single row per CDR3 protein. The table lists approximately 90,000 distinct CDR3 sequences, 25% to 35% of them singletons, with 8.1% in the top ten. The sequenced sample was axillary lymph node tissue. The receptors stem from a female donor with breast cancer. Some clones in this sample may be carry-over from other donors' samples.

The V gene is TRBV6-6, the J gene TRBJ1-1, with a weak D call TRBD1 (5 bases). The germline V and J ends were trimmed by 7 bases and 1 base, with 13 bases remaining between them. Germline V gene lookup returns CDR1 MNHNY and CDR2 SVGAGI (reference sequence). The CDR3 runs 14 residues. CDR3 loop: CASNKGSENTEAFF. Written as DNA, the CDR3 is TGTGCCAGCAACAAGGGGTCGGAGAACACTGAAGCTTTCTTT.

This clonotype has ten or more counts. J is TRBJ2-3 and V is TRBV15; 12 bases are shared with TRBD2. The V segment lost 3 bases and the J segment 5 bases; nucleotides outside the gene matches: 0. This CDR3 spans 14 amino acids. In germline, CDR1 is LNHNV, CDR2 YYDKDF (reference sequence). The CDR3 sequence is CATSRGLAGDTQYF. CDR3 nucleotide sequence: TGTGCCACCAGCAGGGGACTAGCGGGAGATACGCAGTATTTT.

Concerning this clonotype: The germline gene is not matched at one end of the junction; a read error may be the cause. V and J are TRBV5-1 and TRBJ2-2; 9 positions match TRBD1. The CDR3 contains 16 residues. Germline V gene lookup returns CDR1 SGHRS and CDR2 YFSETQ. In nucleotides, the CDR3 is TGCGCCAGCAGCTCACCTACAGGGGGCGCGATCGGGGAGCTGTCTTTT. This encodes CASSSPTGGAIGELSF.

This clonotype was found many times. The V gene is TRBV2, the J gene TRBJ1-3; 8 bases match TRBD1. The ends lost 3 bases at V and 1 base at J; junction bases unmatched: 2. This CDR3 has 15 amino acids. The V gene's germline CDR1 is SNHLY and CDR2 FYNNEI. The DNA for the CDR3 is TGTGCCAGCAGTGACAGGGGGCAGTCTGGAAACACCATATATTTT. It yields the protein CASSDRGQSGNTIYF.

This clonotype was seen ten or more times. The rearrangement joins TRBV12-3 or TRBV12-4 to TRBJ2-7, with TRBD1 identical over 7 bases. Trimming at V came to 8 bases and at J to 2 bases, leaving 21 bases not matched to a gene. CDR3 length equals 18 residues. DNA for the CDR3: TGTGCCAGCGCAAATGCGGCGAGGGGGCCAGGGGTCGCCTACGAGCAGTACTTC. Residues: CASANAARGPGVAYEQYF.

This clonotype occurred many times. V is TRBV19 and J is TRBJ1-2; no clear D gene. Germline V gene sequence: CDR1 LNHDA, CDR2 SQIVND (reference sequence). Trimming cost V 4 bases and J 5 bases, with 20 bases left between them. This CDR3 comprises 16 residues. DNA of the CDR3: TGTGCCAGTAGTAGCCCCCCCGCCCTAATGTCTTATGGCTACACCTTC. Its translation: CASSSPPALMSYGYTF.

This clonotype was counted a few times. A much larger clone lies one base from this, so it may be a read error. The chain combines TRBV11-3 with TRBJ2-7; TRBD2 matches at 10 bases. Unmatched junction bases numbered 9, after V lost 4 bases and J lost 9 bases. CDR1 is SGHNT and CDR2 is YENEEA in the germline V gene. The length of the CDR3 is 14 residues. The DNA for the CDR3 is TGTGCCAGCAGCTCCGGACTAGCGGCAGCGGTGCAGTACTTC. This codes for CASSSGLAAAVQYF.

This clonotype was counted ten times or more. The chain carries TRBV29-1 and TRBJ2-3; D remains unclear. Trimming shortened V by 6 bases and J by 0 bases, and 16 bases separated the two germline ends. This CDR3 contains 15 residues. The V gene's germline CDR1 is SQVTM and CDR2 ANQGSEA. The CDR3 DNA follows: TGCAGCGTCGCTCGAAGGAGACTGAGCACAGATACGCAGTATTTT. This gives the protein CSVARRRLSTDTQYF.

This clonotype was picked up many times. The chain is built from TRBV5-6 and TRBJ2-7, with TRBD2 as a possible D gene (7 bases). The length of the CDR3 is 15 residues. Germline CDR1 and CDR2: SGHDT and YYEEEE. Trimming shortened V by 3 bases and J by 1 base, and 14 bases separated the two germline ends. The CDR3 here is CASSWGGGTSYEQYF. The CDR3 DNA is TGTGCCAGCAGCTGGGGGGGGGGGACATCCTACGAGCAGTACTTC.